Only a few counts were recorded for the clone carrying this TCR beta chain. Antigen: not known. Generated by immunoSEQ multiplex PCR, the TCRdb table keeps only in-frame clones and is missing some. The data hold more than 50,000 clones, with over 70% observed a single time. This sample is part of a study of a mutant IDH1 vaccine in newly diagnosed glioma. Study-wide findings and caveats: Pseudoprogression seemingly bore no relation to changes in top peripheral T cell clonotypes.

As to time point: week 11, during vaccination. Every single dose of the vaccine, 300 ug of mutant IDH1 20-mer peptide, came with topical imiquimod. Germline CDR1 reads LNHDA; CDR2 reads SQIVND (reference sequence). V was clipped by 3 bases and J by 5 bases, with 16 bases between them. The CDR3 contains 15 residues. This rearrangement joins TRBV19 to TRBJ1-1; D gene ambiguous. This clonotype was obtained from a man aged 50-60 years with glioma. This material consisted of PBMCs, taken from a glioma patient whose treatment included an IDH1 peptide vaccine. CDR3 protein: CASSMLVKRGTEAFF. The CDR3 bases are TGTGCCAGTAGTATGCTCGTTAAACGAGGGACTGAAGCTTTCTTT.